The source of this TCR beta chain is a study of blood T cell repertoires in COVID-19. This clone is a singleton in its sample. Measured with immunoSEQ multiplex PCR; TCRdb has only the in-frame clones, and not every one. The sample lists roughly 500,000 clones, about nine tenths occurring once. Germline V gives CDR1 SGHDT, CDR2 YYEEEE. This CDR3 spans 14 amino acids. V was trimmed by 3 bases and J by 2 bases, leaving 11 bases between them. The sequencing input was PBMCs or T cells enriched from blood (not recorded which). V is TRBV5-6 and J is TRBJ2-5; D is undetermined. This sequence originates from a woman in her sixties or seventies who had recovered from COVID-19. CDR3 nucleotide sequence: TGTGCCAGCAGCTCCCGACACGGTCAAGAGACCCAGTACTTC. Encoded protein: CASSSRHGQETQYF.